The rows below give T cell receptor beta chains drawn from one sample of a study of low-dose radiotherapy and immunotherapy resistance in tumors. TCRdb ran MiXCR on the reads and lists one entry per CDR3 protein. The data hold around 100,000 distinct CDR3 sequences, with around a fifth observed a single time. The sample here was PBMCs, taken after low-dose radiotherapy plus immunotherapy. Source of these receptors: a female donor with ovarian cancer. The CDR3 runs from the conserved cysteine through the conserved F or W.

V gene: TRBV7-6
CDR3 length: 14
CDR3 protein: CASTSRSGANVLTF

V gene: TRBV20-1
CDR3 length: 13
CDR3 protein: CSAAGQGRTEAFF

V gene: TRBV30
CDR3 length: 14
CDR3 protein: CAWRKGEWAGELFF

V gene: TRBV28
CDR3 length: 14
CDR3 protein: CASSRQGLLETQYF

V gene: TRBV19
CDR3 length: 16
CDR3 protein: CASSLPRGGTTDTQYF

V gene: TRBV5-6
CDR3 length: 17
CDR3 protein: CASSSLGGGTPYNEQFF

V gene: TRBV5-4
CDR3 length: 13
CDR3 protein: CASSLVGGYGYTF

V gene: TRBV29-1
CDR3 length: 15
CDR3 protein: CSAGEGTVNTGELFF

V gene: TRBV5-1
CDR3 length: 16
CDR3 protein: CASSLAGPENNSPLHF

V gene: TRBV7-9
CDR3 length: 15
CDR3 protein: CASSLTGNSNEKLFF

V gene: TRBV12-3/TRBV12-4
CDR3 length: 12
CDR3 protein: CASSLVPGPTLF

V gene: TRBV7-8
CDR3 length: 17
CDR3 protein: CASSLFAPQVATGELFF

V gene: TRBV12-3/TRBV12-4
CDR3 length: 14
CDR3 protein: CASSQTNRAGELFF

V gene: TRBV30
CDR3 length: 14
CDR3 protein: CAWSMNRGQETQYF

V gene: TRBV20-1
CDR3 length: 14
CDR3 protein: CSARGDVLANEQFF

V gene: TRBV19
CDR3 length: 16
CDR3 protein: CASSIARGPPYNEQFF

V gene: TRBV7-6
CDR3 length: 14
CDR3 protein: CASTDRLYSDEQFF

V gene: TRBV11-2
CDR3 length: 15
CDR3 protein: CASSVKGTSGRASHF

V gene: TRBV19
CDR3 length: 14
CDR3 protein: CASSFGTTVGEQFF

V gene: TRBV29-1
CDR3 length: 14
CDR3 protein: CSVEGQGERDTQYF